A selection of T cell receptor beta chains follows, all from one sample in a study of graft-versus-host responses after intestinal transplantation. The assay was immunoSEQ multiplex PCR, and TCRdb's table has in-frame clones only and misses some. This table has approximately 89,000 clones, over 85% appearing once. These TCRs' antigens remain unknown. Sequenced material: unstimulated CD8+ T cells sorted from spleen or lymph node cells, taken before transplant. The source is a human donor who was the organ donor for an intestinal transplant. Both conserved end residues are part of each CDR3. The order of the fields is V gene, clone size, D gene, J gene, CDR3 DNA, CDR3 protein. A D gene is named only where the DNA matches it firmly. The size entry is marked missing in some rows and otherwise reads once, few, many or a size class.

>TRBV7-6|-|-|TRBJ1-1
TGTGCCAGCAGCCAGGTACAGGGAACCTACACTGAAGCTTTCTTT
CASSQVQGTYTEAFF
>TRBV2|-|-|TRBJ2-3
TGTGCCAGCAGTGAAGCGCTTGCAGGCCAATCTAGCACAGATACGCAGTATTTT
CASSEALAGQSSTDTQYF
>TRBV6-5|-|TRBD1|TRBJ1-2
TGTGCCAGCAGTTGGGGACAGGGGGCGCATTATGGCTACACCTTC
CASSWGQGAHYGYTF
>TRBV5-8|-|TRBD1|TRBJ2-3
TGTGCCAGCAGCGCCGGGACAGCCAGCACAGATACGCAGTATTTT
CASSAGTASTDTQYF
>TRBV21-1|-|-|TRBJ2-7
TGTGCCAGCAGCAGGCCAGGATACGAGCAGTACTTC
CASSRPGYEQYF
>TRBV7-9|-|TRBD2|TRBJ2-1
TGTGCCAGCAGCTCAACTAGCGGGGTATCCTACAATGAGCAGTTCTTC
CASSSTSGVSYNEQFF
>TRBV19|-|-|TRBJ1-1
TGTGCCAGTAGGTGGGGGGTGGCCCCGAACACTGAAGCTTTCTTT
CASRWGVAPNTEAFF
>TRBV5-1|-|TRBD2|TRBJ2-1
TGCGCCAGCAGCTTGGACGGGGGGGATGAGCAGTTCTTC
CASSLDGGDEQFF
>TRBV9|-|-|TRBJ2-3
TGTGCCAGCAGCCCAATCGGGACTGCGACCCTCACAGATACGCAGTATTTT
CASSPIGTATLTDTQYF
>TRBV5-8|-|TRBD1|TRBJ1-4
TGTGCCAGCAGCGTAGGACAGGGGGGAGACGAAAAACTGTTTTTT
CASSVGQGGDEKLFF
>TRBV19|-|-|TRBJ2-7
TGTGCCAGTAGTATGGGCCCAGCCTACGAGCAGTACTTC
CASSMGPAYEQYF
>TRBV7-9|-|-|TRBJ2-7
TGTGCCAGCAGCTCCTACGGCTACGAGCAGTACTTC
CASSSYGYEQYF
>TRBV9|-|-|TRBJ2-3
TGTGCCAGCAGCGACGGGGGAACTAGCACAGATACGCAGTATTTT
CASSDGGTSTDTQYF
>TRBV12-2|-|-|TRBJ2-5
TGTGCAAGTCGCTTCCCAGATCGACTAGCGAAAGGCCCCGAGACCCAGTACTTC
CASRFPDRLAKGPETQYF
>TRBV19|-|-|TRBJ1-2
TGTGCCAGCCTCCGGGACACCGCTTATGGCTACACCTTC
CASLRDTAYGYTF
>TRBV9|-|-|TRBJ2-1
TGTGCCAGCAGCCCCTTTCAGTCCCAGGATGAGCAGTTCTTC
CASSPFQSQDEQFF
>TRBV5-1|few|TRBD1|TRBJ2-7
TGCGCCAGCAGCCCGTGGACAGGGGCCACCTACGAGCAGTACTTC
CASSPWTGATYEQYF
>TRBV9|-|-|TRBJ2-3
TGTGCCAGCAGCCTGGCATTGGGGGCCGCAGATACGCAGTATTTT
CASSLALGAADTQYF
>TRBV15|once|TRBD1|TRBJ2-7
TGTGCCACCAGCACGGGACAGGGGACCTACGAGCAGTACTTC
CATSTGQGTYEQYF
>TRBV7-8|-|TRBD1|TRBJ2-1
TGTGCCAGCAGCCGCGGGACAGGGGACGTAGGTGAGCAGTTCTTC
CASSRGTGDVGEQFF
>TRBV27|-|-|TRBJ2-1
TGTGCCAGCAGCCACAGGCATGAGCAGTTCTTC
CASSHRHEQFF
>TRBV13|-|TRBD2|TRBJ2-1
TGTGCCAGCAGCCTGAAACCGATAGCGGGAGAAAAGCAGTTCTTC
CASSLKPIAGEKQFF
>TRBV6-6|-|-|TRBJ2-2
TGTGCCAGGGGGGGAAACACCGGGGAGCTGTTTTTT
CARGGNTGELFF
>TRBV4-3|-|TRBD1|TRBJ2-3
TGCGCCAGCAGCCAAGTCGACGGGACAGGGAGGCCAGATACGCAGTATTTT
CASSQVDGTGRPDTQYF
>TRBV27|-|-|TRBJ2-3
TGTGCCAGCAGTTTAATCACGGGATTTGCAGATACGCAGTATTTT
CASSLITGFADTQYF
>TRBV7-6|-|-|TRBJ2-2
TGTGCCAGCAGTCTCGTGGTAGCAACCACCGGGGAGCTGTTTTTT
CASSLVVATTGELFF
>TRBV12-5|-|-|TRBJ2-7
TGTGCTAGTGGGGGGCTGGGGCGGTCCTACGAGCAGTACTTC
CASGGLGRSYEQYF
>TRBV5-4|-|TRBD1|TRBJ2-7
TGTGCCAGCAGCTCCACAGGGGTTAACGAGCAGTACTTC
CASSSTGVNEQYF
>TRBV6-5|-|-|TRBJ1-2
TGTGCCAGCACTGTAGGGCAGGGATACGGCTACACCTTC
CASTVGQGYGYTF
>TRBV7-9|-|TRBD1|TRBJ1-2
TGTGCCAGCAGTCACCCGGGACAGGGACCTCTTTCTAACTATGGCTACACCTTC
CASSHPGQGPLSNYGYTF